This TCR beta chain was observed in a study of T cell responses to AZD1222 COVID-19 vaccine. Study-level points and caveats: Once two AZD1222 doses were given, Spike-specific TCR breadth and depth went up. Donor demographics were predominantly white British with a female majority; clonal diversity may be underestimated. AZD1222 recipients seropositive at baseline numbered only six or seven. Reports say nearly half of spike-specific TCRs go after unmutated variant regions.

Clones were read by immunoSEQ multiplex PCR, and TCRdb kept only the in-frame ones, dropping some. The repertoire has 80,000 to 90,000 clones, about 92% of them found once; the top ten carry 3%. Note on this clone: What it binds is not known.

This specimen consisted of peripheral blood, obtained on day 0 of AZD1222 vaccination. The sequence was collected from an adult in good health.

CDR3 nucleotides: TGCAGCGTTGTGTTCGGGGCAAGTGGGCAGCCCCAGCATTTT. Protein sequence: CSVVFGASGQPQHF. The J gene is TRBJ1-5, the V gene TRBV29-1; possible D gene TRBD1, 5 bases. V was cut by 4 bases and J by 7 bases, with 17 bases left in between. Germline-derived CDR1 and CDR2 are SQVTM and ANQGSEA. CDR3 length: 14 amino acids.